Listed below are T cell receptor beta chains from one sample, sequenced in a study of identifying expanded T cells in peripheral blood. This table comes from immunoSEQ multiplex PCR, and its TCRdb copy is limited to in-frame clones, with some not included. The data show roughly 96,000 clones, with around 90% seen just once and approximately 5.2% held by the top ten. Material for sequencing was blood. The receptors originated from a person between 18 and 75 years old in good health. Each CDR3 is given with its conserved first and last residue. D genes are given only for firm matches. A clone size is listed for some rows: how often the clone was seen (once, few, many), or a class if it is expanded.

v_gene: TRBV6-1
abundance: -
d_gene: TRBD1
j_gene: TRBJ1-2
CDR3nt: TGTGCCAGCAGTTCTCGGGACAGGGGTCACTATGGCTACACCTTC
CDR3aa: CASSSRDRGHYGYTF

v_gene: TRBV2
abundance: -
d_gene: -
j_gene: TRBJ2-1
CDR3nt: TGTGCCAGCAGTTCATTTAGGGGTAGGAATGAGCAGTTCTTC
CDR3aa: CASSSFRGRNEQFF

v_gene: TRBV2
abundance: -
d_gene: TRBD1
j_gene: TRBJ1-1
CDR3nt: TGTGCCAGCAACAGGGGGCTGGGAATTTCGGGAACTGAAGCTTTCTTT
CDR3aa: CASNRGLGISGTEAFF

v_gene: TRBV7-3
abundance: once
d_gene: TRBD1
j_gene: TRBJ2-3
CDR3nt: TGTGCCAGCAGCTTAACCGGGACAGGGTCGGGAGATACGCAGTATTTT
CDR3aa: CASSLTGTGSGDTQYF

v_gene: TRBV5-4
abundance: few
d_gene: -
j_gene: TRBJ1-2
CDR3nt: TGTGCCAGCAGCTCGGGGTCGGTCAGGGCCTATTATGGCTACACCTTC
CDR3aa: CASSSGSVRAYYGYTF

v_gene: TRBV27
abundance: -
d_gene: TRBD1
j_gene: TRBJ2-5
CDR3nt: TGTGCCAGCAAGCACCGGGACAGGGGTTGGGAGACCCAGTACTTC
CDR3aa: CASKHRDRGWETQYF

v_gene: TRBV7-8
abundance: -
d_gene: -
j_gene: TRBJ2-7
CDR3nt: TGTGCCAGCAGCTTACAGGGGACCTTAACCTACGAGCAGTACTTC
CDR3aa: CASSLQGTLTYEQYF

v_gene: TRBV25-1
abundance: once
d_gene: -
j_gene: TRBJ1-1
CDR3nt: TGTGCCAGCAGTGAATTAATGCGGAGGGAAGCTTTCTTT
CDR3aa: CASSELMRREAFF

v_gene: TRBV19
abundance: -
d_gene: -
j_gene: TRBJ1-2
CDR3nt: TGTGCCAGTACCCCCGGGGGGGAACGAGTCTACACCTTC
CDR3aa: CASTPGGERVYTF

v_gene: TRBV15
abundance: -
d_gene: -
j_gene: TRBJ1-1
CDR3nt: TGTGCCACCAGCAGAGATCTGTTGACTGAAGCTTTCTTT
CDR3aa: CATSRDLLTEAFF

v_gene: TRBV4-1
abundance: -
d_gene: -
j_gene: TRBJ1-1
CDR3nt: TGCGCCAGCAGCCCCGAGGTCATGAACACTGAAGCTTTCTTT
CDR3aa: CASSPEVMNTEAFF

v_gene: TRBV6-6
abundance: -
d_gene: TRBD1
j_gene: TRBJ1-1
CDR3nt: TGTGCCAGCAGTACCGGGACAGGCGCTAACACTGAAGCTTTCTTT
CDR3aa: CASSTGTGANTEAFF

v_gene: TRBV2
abundance: -
d_gene: -
j_gene: TRBJ1-2
CDR3nt: TGTGCCAGCAGTGGGGGGGGACACTCTAACTATGGCTACACCTTC
CDR3aa: CASSGGGHSNYGYTF

v_gene: TRBV2
abundance: -
d_gene: -
j_gene: TRBJ1-3
CDR3nt: TGTGCCAGCAGCCGCACGGGGGTCCTCTCTGGAAACACCATATATTTT
CDR3aa: CASSRTGVLSGNTIYF

v_gene: TRBV11-2
abundance: -
d_gene: -
j_gene: TRBJ1-1
CDR3nt: TGTGCCAGCAGCTTAGAAGGAGCGAACACTGAAGCTTTCTTT
CDR3aa: CASSLEGANTEAFF

v_gene: TRBV5-1
abundance: -
d_gene: -
j_gene: TRBJ2-1
CDR3nt: TGCGCCAGCAGTTACGACAGATACAATGAGCAGTTCTTC
CDR3aa: CASSYDRYNEQFF

v_gene: TRBV19
abundance: -
d_gene: TRBD1
j_gene: TRBJ1-5
CDR3nt: TGTGCCAGTAGTATATGCCGAACCAGGGGGGCATGCAATCAGCCCCAGCATTTT
CDR3aa: CASSICRTRGACNQPQHF

v_gene: TRBV2
abundance: few
d_gene: -
j_gene: TRBJ1-6
CDR3nt: TGTGCCAGCAGCCTGGAAGGTTCACCCCTCCACTTT
CDR3aa: CASSLEGSPLHF

v_gene: TRBV18
abundance: -
d_gene: -
j_gene: TRBJ1-2
CDR3nt: TGTGCCAGCTCAGGAAGTACAGGGATTCGTAGCGGCTATGGCTACACCTTC
CDR3aa: CASSGSTGIRSGYGYTF

v_gene: TRBV30
abundance: -
d_gene: -
j_gene: TRBJ2-1
CDR3nt: TGTGCCTGGAGTGTCATTGGAGGGCCCGGCGGGCAGTTCTTC
CDR3aa: CAWSVIGGPGGQFF

v_gene: TRBV5-5
abundance: -
d_gene: -
j_gene: TRBJ2-1
CDR3nt: TGTGCCAGCAGGGGGGCGGGCAATGAGCAGTTCTTC
CDR3aa: CASRGAGNEQFF

v_gene: TRBV4-1
abundance: -
d_gene: -
j_gene: TRBJ2-5
CDR3nt: TGCGCCAGCAGCCAAGAGGTTTCTAGCGCCTGGGGGACCCAGTACTTC
CDR3aa: CASSQEVSSAWGTQYF

v_gene: TRBV5-1
abundance: -
d_gene: TRBD1
j_gene: TRBJ1-4
CDR3nt: TGCGCCAGTAGGACAGGGCTAAGTGAAAAACTGTTTTTT
CDR3aa: CASRTGLSEKLFF

v_gene: TRBV6-1
abundance: -
d_gene: -
j_gene: TRBJ1-2
CDR3nt: TGTGCCAGTACCCCCGACCCCTTTGACAGTAACTTC
CDR3aa: CASTPDPFDSNF

v_gene: TRBV18
abundance: -
d_gene: -
j_gene: TRBJ1-2
CDR3nt: TGTGCCAGCTCACCCAGATTCGGGGAAGGCTACACCTTC
CDR3aa: CASSPRFGEGYTF

v_gene: TRBV6-5
abundance: -
d_gene: -
j_gene: TRBJ2-7
CDR3nt: TGTGCCAGCAGTTTTCTAAGCGGCCACGAGCAGTACTTC
CDR3aa: CASSFLSGHEQYF

v_gene: TRBV6-1
abundance: few
d_gene: -
j_gene: TRBJ1-2
CDR3nt: TGTGCCACCGTCGGACAGAACGTCTATGGCTACACCTTC
CDR3aa: CATVGQNVYGYTF

v_gene: TRBV5-1
abundance: -
d_gene: -
j_gene: TRBJ1-2
CDR3nt: TGCGCCAGCAGCTTGGATTCTGATGGCTACACCTTC
CDR3aa: CASSLDSDGYTF

v_gene: TRBV9
abundance: few
d_gene: -
j_gene: TRBJ1-6
CDR3nt: TGTGCCAGCAGCCTAGAGGGAACCGGGGTACCCCTCCACTTT
CDR3aa: CASSLEGTGVPLHF

v_gene: TRBV5-1
abundance: -
d_gene: -
j_gene: TRBJ1-1
CDR3nt: TGCGCCAGCAGCTGGACAGTGAACACTGAAGCTTTCTTT
CDR3aa: CASSWTVNTEAFF

v_gene: TRBV7-9
abundance: -
d_gene: -
j_gene: TRBJ2-2
CDR3nt: TGTGCCAGCAGCTTACAGGGGAACACCGGGGAGCTGTTTTTT
CDR3aa: CASSLQGNTGELFF

v_gene: TRBV4-1
abundance: -
d_gene: TRBD2
j_gene: TRBJ2-1
CDR3nt: TGCGCCAGCAGCCAAGGAGCGGGGTCGGGTTATTATGAGCAGTTCTTC
CDR3aa: CASSQGAGSGYYEQFF

v_gene: TRBV18
abundance: -
d_gene: -
j_gene: TRBJ2-4
CDR3nt: TGTGCCAGCTCACCATCGGAGAGGTGGGACATTCAGTACTTC
CDR3aa: CASSPSERWDIQYF

v_gene: TRBV6-6
abundance: few
d_gene: -
j_gene: TRBJ1-1
CDR3nt: TGTGCCAGCAGTTTTACCCTGAACACTGAAGCTTTCTTT
CDR3aa: CASSFTLNTEAFF

v_gene: TRBV7-2
abundance: -
d_gene: TRBD2
j_gene: TRBJ2-3
CDR3nt: TGTGCCAGCAGCCTATCGGGAGGGAACACAGATACGCAGTATTTT
CDR3aa: CASSLSGGNTDTQYF

v_gene: TRBV5-4
abundance: -
d_gene: -
j_gene: TRBJ1-2
CDR3nt: TGTGCCAGCAGCTTGGACGGAGGCTTCTATGGCTACACCTTC
CDR3aa: CASSLDGGFYGYTF

v_gene: TRBV11-1
abundance: -
d_gene: TRBD1
j_gene: TRBJ2-7
CDR3nt: TGTGCCAGCACCTCCAGACAGGGTGATTCCTACGAGCAGTACTTC
CDR3aa: CASTSRQGDSYEQYF

v_gene: TRBV18
abundance: -
d_gene: TRBD2
j_gene: TRBJ2-7
CDR3nt: TGTGCCAGCTCACAGTTCCTTGAGCGGGGGCAAGCCTACGAGCAGTACTTC
CDR3aa: CASSQFLERGQAYEQYF

v_gene: TRBV11-3
abundance: -
d_gene: -
j_gene: TRBJ2-7
CDR3nt: TGTGCCAGCACCCCCGACACCTCAAGCTCCTACGAGCAGTACTTC
CDR3aa: CASTPDTSSSYEQYF

v_gene: TRBV29-1
abundance: -
d_gene: TRBD1
j_gene: TRBJ2-5
CDR3nt: TGCAGCGTTGGGGAACAGGGGTATGAGACCCAGTACTTC
CDR3aa: CSVGEQGYETQYF

v_gene: TRBV9
abundance: -
d_gene: -
j_gene: TRBJ2-5
CDR3nt: TGTGCCAGCAGCGTATCTGGGGCACAAGAGACCCAGTACTTC
CDR3aa: CASSVSGAQETQYF

v_gene: TRBV25-1
abundance: -
d_gene: -
j_gene: TRBJ1-4
CDR3nt: TGTGCCAGCAGGGAGGAAGGTGAAAAACTGTTTTTT
CDR3aa: CASREEGEKLFF

v_gene: TRBV30
abundance: -
d_gene: TRBD1
j_gene: TRBJ2-2
CDR3nt: TGTGCCTGGAGTGACAGGGGGGACACCGGGGAGCTGTTTTTT
CDR3aa: CAWSDRGDTGELFF

v_gene: TRBV7-2
abundance: -
d_gene: -
j_gene: TRBJ1-1
CDR3nt: TGTGCCAGCAGCTTTGAAGGTGGCAAGTTGAACACTGAAGCTTTCTTT
CDR3aa: CASSFEGGKLNTEAFF

v_gene: TRBV6-1
abundance: -
d_gene: -
j_gene: TRBJ1-1
CDR3nt: TGTGCCAGCAGACCCCAGGGTATAGGGAACACTGAAGCTTTCTTT
CDR3aa: CASRPQGIGNTEAFF

v_gene: TRBV18
abundance: -
d_gene: -
j_gene: TRBJ1-6
CDR3nt: TGTGCCAGCTCGCAGGACGGAATGAGTAATTCACCCCTCCACTTT
CDR3aa: CASSQDGMSNSPLHF

v_gene: TRBV11-3
abundance: -
d_gene: -
j_gene: TRBJ2-1
CDR3nt: TGTGCCAGCAGCCTATCAAGGGGCGCCGCCGAAAGCTCCTACAATGAGCAGTTCTTC
CDR3aa: CASSLSRGAAESSYNEQFF